The 30 T cell receptor beta chains reported below all come from one sample, sequenced in a study of blood T cells in healthy people across ages (dated by TCRdb to the mid-2010s). The library was obtained by 5' RACE. Sequencing took place on an Illumina HiSeq 2500. The second PCR ran for about 7 to 11 cycles and used a J-beta primer mix along with a sample-barcoded 5' primer. TCRdb itself trimmed the public reads at Q25 with fastp, ran MiXCR and retained productive beta chains. A single entry per CDR3 protein holds the most common genes and DNA from its merged rows. The sample contains about 970,000 distinct CDR3 sequences, roughly half of them found a single time. Over 20% of the sample is taken by the ten largest. Input material: blood. All receptors come from a woman aged 60 to 75 in good health.

J is TRBJ2-1 and V is TRBV2, with 9 bases lining up with TRBD1. V gave up 8 bases and J gave up 6 bases; unmatched junction bases: 11. Per germline, CDR1 SNHLY and CDR2 FYNNEI. The CDR3 loop spans 15 amino acids. This CDR3 reads CASVPYRGQRNEQFF. The CDR3, as DNA: TGTGCCAGCGTCCCTTACAGGGGGCAGCGCAATGAGCAGTTCTTC.

The chain couples TRBV28 to TRBJ2-7, with D tentatively TRBD1 (8 bases). From germline, CDR1 is MDHEN and CDR2 SYDVKM. The CDR3 sequence is 16 residues long. Deletions cut 6 bases from V and 3 bases from J, with 21 bases between. CDR3: CASSTGQGGRVYEQYF. DNA of the CDR3: TGTGCCAGCAGCACCGGACAGGGAGGGAGGGTCTACGAGCAGTACTTC.

This clonotype has just a few counts. V usage is TRBV7-2 and J usage is TRBJ2-5, with D hard to call. V was pared by 5 bases and J by 4 bases, with 17 bases between. Germline CDR1 is SGHTA and CDR2 is FQGNSA. The CDR3 has 15 residues. The CDR3 spells CASSTRRGVGETQYF. As DNA, the CDR3 is TGTGCCAGCAGCACGCGCCGCGGTGTTGGAGAGACCCAGTACTTC.

CDR3 sequence: CASSTGLVGTDTQYF. The CDR3 coding sequence is TGTGCCAGCAGCACGGGACTAGTGGGCACAGATACGCAGTATTTT. The chain uses TRBV7-3 and TRBJ2-3, with TRBD2 matching over 8 bases. The CDR3 is made up of 15 amino acids. The J segment lost 1 base and the V segment lost 5 bases, leaving 5 bases of the junction unmatched. In germline, CDR1 is SGHTA, CDR2 FQGTGA. Full variable domain (rest looked up from reference TRBV7-3 and TRBJ2-3): GAGVSQTPSNKVTEKGKYVELRCDPISGHTALYWYRQSLGQGPEFLIYFQGTGAADDSGLPNDRFFAVRPEGSVSTLKIQRTERGDSAVYLCASSTGLVGTDTQYFGPGTRLTVL.

A few counts support this clonotype. The chain joins TRBV7-9 to TRBJ2-5; D not resolved. Trimming took 3 bases from V and 2 from J, leaving 13 bases between them. This CDR3 contains 15 residues. CDR1 is SEHNR, CDR2 FQNEAQ, per germline (reference sequence). CDR3 DNA: TGTGCCAGCAGCTTCACCCAAGGGATTCAAGAGACCCAGTACTTC. Translated, it gives CASSFTQGIQETQYF.

This clonotype was detected a few times. This chain links TRBV7-9 with TRBJ2-4; TRBD2 aligns across 8 bases. This CDR3 is 18 amino acids long. Germline trimming cut 2 bases from V and 0 bases from J; bases unmatched to any gene: 9. Germline V gives CDR1 SEHNR, CDR2 FQNEAQ (reference sequence). The CDR3 DNA follows: TGTGCCAGCAGCTTACGTCCGGGAGGGGAATTAGCCAAAAACATTCAGTACTTC. Translation: CASSLRPGGELAKNIQYF.

DNA of the CDR3: TGTGCCAGCAGTGAAAGGGCCCGGGGAGGCTACACCTTC. It codes for CASSERARGGYTF. The chain combines TRBV6-1 with TRBJ1-2; no clear D gene. Between the trimmed V and J ends, which lost 2 bases and 8 bases, there was a span of 12 bases. The CDR3 has 13 residues. Germline CDR1 reads MNHNS; CDR2 reads SASEGT.

This clonotype was counted between two and nine times. The chain employs TRBV5-1 and TRBJ1-1; D gene uncertain. Germline V CDR1 and CDR2: SGHRS, YFSETQ. V was clipped by 5 bases and J by 12 bases, with 14 bases between them. The CDR3 totals 11 residues. The CDR3 coding sequence is TGCGCCAGCAGTTCCCTGTCGGGGTCTTTCTTT. Translated: CASSSLSGSFF.

CDR3 sequence reads: CASSHPGDQPQHF. CDR3 in DNA: TGCGCCAGCAGCCACCCAGGGGATCAGCCCCAGCATTTT. The chain is built from TRBV4-1 and TRBJ1-5, with D possibly TRBD1 on 6 matching bases. This CDR3 has 13 amino acids. Trimming removed 3 bases at V and 5 bases at J, with 8 bases between. Looked up from germline, CDR1 is MGHRA and CDR2 is YSYEKL.

This sequence joins TRBV30 and TRBJ2-3, with 8 positions matching TRBD2. This CDR3 comprises 15 residues. The V gene's germline CDR1 is GTSNPN and CDR2 SVGIG (reference sequence). The V gene end was trimmed by 0 bases and the J gene end by 2 bases; junction bases not matched to a gene: 4. The CDR3 sequence is CAWSVHSGNTDTQYF. CDR3 DNA: TGTGCCTGGAGTGTACATAGCGGGAACACAGATACGCAGTATTTT.

The CDR3 here is CATGGMGTDTQYF. DNA of the CDR3: TGTGCCACCGGAGGGATGGGAACAGATACGCAGTATTTT. The chain has TRBV24-1 and TRBJ2-3; the D gene is possibly TRBD2 (6 bases). Germline V gene sequence: CDR1 KGHDR, CDR2 SFDVKD. The V gene lost 9 bases and the J gene lost 3 bases, with 12 bases spanning the gap. The CDR3 totals 13 residues.

The V gene is TRBV28, the J gene TRBJ2-1; D is possibly TRBD1 (8 bases). The germline V gene encodes CDR1 MDHEN and CDR2 SYDVKM. V was cut by 5 bases and J by 6 bases, with 17 bases left in between. CDR3 length equals 15 residues. The CDR3 DNA is TGTGCCAGCAGTGTCCGACAGGGGAGGGTCAATGAGCAGTTCTTC. Its translation: CASSVRQGRVNEQFF.

The V and J genes are TRBV6-1 and TRBJ2-7, with TRBD2 matching over 9 bases. The V gene's germline CDR1 is MNHNS and CDR2 SASEGT. The CDR3 totals 14 residues. The V gene end was trimmed by 6 bases and the J gene end by 2 bases; junction bases not matched to a gene: 5. In DNA, the CDR3 is TGTGCCAGCAGAGCGCGGGGGGGGGCCTACGAGCAGTACTTC. It codes for CASRARGGAYEQYF.

The rearrangement joins TRBV18 to TRBJ2-7; D remains ambiguous. Germline lookup yields CDR1 KGHSH and CDR2 LQKENI. The CDR3 runs to 15 residues. Trimming removed 2 bases at V and 1 base at J, with 12 bases between. For the CDR3, the DNA is TGTGCCAGCTCACCAAGCAAGGGTATATCCTACGAGCAGTACTTC. This encodes CASSPSKGISYEQYF.

The chain uses TRBV7-2 and TRBJ2-4, with 10 bases fitting TRBD2. This CDR3 contains 20 residues. V was pared by 5 bases and J by 2 bases, with 18 bases of the junction left unmatched. Germline V CDR1 and CDR2: SGHTA, FQGNSA. For the CDR3, the DNA is TGTGCCAGCAGCCACTACTATTTCCCTAGCGGGAGTGATCCCAAAAACATTCAGTACTTC. Protein: CASSHYYFPSGSDPKNIQYF.

In its sample, this clonotype was seen many times. This chain joins TRBV12-3 or TRBV12-4 and TRBJ2-3; tentatively, D is TRBD1 (5 bases). The V and J ends lost 4 bases and 0 bases respectively, with 8 bases between them. The CDR3 sequence is 14 residues long. The CDR3 DNA reads as TGTGCCAGCAGTTGGCAGGGTAGCACAGATACGCAGTATTTT. Translation: CASSWQGSTDTQYF.

The V and J genes are TRBV20-1 and TRBJ2-7; maybe TRBD2 (5 bases). Germline V gene sequence: CDR1 DFQATT, CDR2 SNEGSKA (reference sequence). The CDR3 has 15 residues. V lost 5 bases and J 3 bases, leaving 20 bases between the germline ends. DNA for the CDR3: TGCAGTGCTCACTTCCCGGCGGGCTTGGGCTACGAGCAGTACTTC. Encoded protein: CSAHFPAGLGYEQYF.

The J gene is TRBJ2-7, the V gene TRBV20-1; 9 bases align to TRBD1. Germline loops: CDR1 DFQATT, CDR2 SNEGSKA (reference sequence). The CDR3 totals 14 residues. Trimming at V came to 7 bases and at J to 1 base, leaving 8 bases not matched to a gene. CDR3 region: CSVSQGACSYEQYF. CDR3 nucleotides: TGCAGTGTTTCACAGGGGGCCTGTTCCTACGAGCAGTACTTC.

This clonotype was observed a few times. The rearrangement links TRBV3-1 to TRBJ2-7, with D perhaps TRBD1 (6 bases). This CDR3 is 17 amino acids long. Looked up from germline, CDR1 is LGHDT and CDR2 is YNNKEL (reference sequence). Trimming took 4 bases from V and 2 from J, leaving 21 bases between them. Here the CDR3 reads CASSLRFLQGLTYEQYF. The CDR3 DNA follows: TGTGCCAGCAGCCTGCGATTCCTCCAGGGGTTAACCTACGAGCAGTACTTC.

This clonotype appeared a few times. The chain is built from TRBV6-2 or TRBV6-3 and TRBJ2-7; possible D gene TRBD2, 5 bases. CDR3 length equals 14 residues. Germline CDR1 MNHEY, CDR2 SVGEGT. Deletions cut 3 bases from V and 4 bases from J, with 13 bases between. The CDR3 sequence: CASSYSWLAYEQYF. The CDR3 region has the DNA TGTGCCAGCAGTTATTCATGGCTAGCTTACGAGCAGTACTTC.

This clonotype was observed a handful of times. The chain is built from TRBV2 and TRBJ2-1; 11 bases line up with TRBD1. Per the germline V gene, CDR1 is SNHLY and CDR2 is FYNNEI. The CDR3 loop spans 15 amino acids. J was trimmed by 6 bases and V by 4 bases; bases with no gene match: 5. DNA of the CDR3: TGTGCCAGCAGTGTAGGAGGGACAGGGGGCAATGAGCAGTTCTTC. Translation gives CASSVGGTGGNEQFF.

The chain links TRBV5-1 to TRBJ2-1, with D possibly matching TRBD2 (6 bases). In germline, CDR1 is SGHRS, CDR2 YFSETQ. The CDR3 loop spans 16 amino acids. The ends were cut back, 2 bases at V and 2 bases at J, with 14 bases in the middle. The CDR3 is CASSFGTGVPYNEQFF. The CDR3 DNA is TGCGCCAGCAGCTTCGGTACGGGGGTCCCCTACAATGAGCAGTTCTTC. The full variable domain, with the rest looked up from reference TRBV5-1 and TRBJ2-1, is KAGVTQTPRYLIKTRGQQVTLSCSPISGHRSVSWYQQTPGQGLQFLFEYFSETQRNKGNFPGRFSGRQFSNSRSEMNVSTLELGDSALYLCASSFGTGVPYNEQFFGPGTRLTVL.

The rearrangement uses TRBV2 and TRBJ2-3, with D tentatively TRBD2 (5 bases). Trimming took off 10 bases at V and 4 bases at J, with 18 bases between the two ends. CDR1 and CDR2 (germline): SNHLY, FYNNEI. CDR3 length: 14 residues. CDR3 DNA: TGTGCCACCGCCCCCGGGATACTCGCAGATACGCAGTATTTT. Protein product: CATAPGILADTQYF.

J is TRBJ2-1 and V is TRBV28; D possibly corresponds to TRBD2 (5 bases). CDR3 size: 13 residues. The germline V gene encodes CDR1 MDHEN and CDR2 SYDVKM. V dropped 7 bases and J dropped 6 bases, with 13 bases sitting between them. The CDR3 sequence is CASTTVSGNEQFF. The CDR3 coding sequence is TGTGCCAGCACCACGGTGAGCGGCAATGAGCAGTTCTTC.

This clonotype has only a few counts. This sequence joins TRBV20-1 and TRBJ1-6; D gene uncertain. CDR1 is DFQATT and CDR2 is SNEGSKA in the germline V gene (reference sequence). The CDR3 covers 15 residues. Trimming removed 6 bases from V and 6 bases from J, with 18 bases in between. As DNA, the CDR3 is TGCAGTGCCCGCCCCTTTGAGGCCACTAATTCACCCCTCCACTTT. It translates to CSARPFEATNSPLHF.

This rearrangement joins TRBV10-2 to TRBJ2-7; D gene ambiguous. Germline-derived CDR1 and CDR2 are WSHSY and SAAADI. This CDR3 is built from 11 residues. The ends were cut back, 8 bases at V and 6 bases at J, with 11 bases in the middle. DNA of the CDR3: TGCGCCAGCGGTTCTGGGCCCGAGCAGTACTTC. Translation gives CASGSGPEQYF.

This clonotype was observed a few times. The rearrangement uses TRBV25-1 and TRBJ2-6; D gene unclear. The germline V and J ends were trimmed by 4 bases and 2 bases, with 3 bases remaining between them. This CDR3 is built from 13 residues. Germline V CDR1 and CDR2: MGHDK, SYGVNS. This CDR3 reads CASSAAGANVLTF. DNA for the CDR3: TGTGCCAGCAGTGCTGCTGGGGCCAACGTCCTGACTTTC.

This clonotype has more than one count but fewer than ten. This chain connects TRBV7-6 to TRBJ1-5, with D possibly matching TRBD1 (6 bases). Trimming removed 3 bases from V and 0 bases from J, with 21 bases in between. Germline CDR1 and CDR2: SGHVS and FNYEAQ. The CDR3 is 19 amino acids. For the CDR3, the DNA is TGTGCCAGCAGCTTTTGGGGGGACACGACCCAATATAGCAATCAGCCCCAGCATTTT. This translates into CASSFWGDTTQYSNQPQHF.

The chain has TRBV12-3 or TRBV12-4 and TRBJ2-1; 15 nucleotides align to TRBD2. This CDR3 contains 22 residues. The V segment lost 3 bases and the J segment 9 bases; nucleotides outside the gene matches: 24. CDR3 protein: CASSLRDRRTSGRVRAPAEQFF. The CDR3 nucleotides read TGTGCCAGCAGTTTGCGAGATCGCCGGACTAGCGGGAGGGTTAGGGCCCCCGCTGAGCAGTTCTTC.

This clonotype was seen repeatedly, ten times or more. V and J are TRBV4-3 and TRBJ2-5; 7 positions match TRBD1. This CDR3 has 15 amino acids. The germline V gene has CDR1 LGHNA and CDR2 YSLEER. V was clipped by 2 bases and J by 2 bases; unmatched bases: 5. CDR3 in amino acids: CASSQRTGGQETQYF. CDR3 sequence (DNA): TGCGCCAGCAGCCAAAGGACAGGAGGACAAGAGACCCAGTACTTC.